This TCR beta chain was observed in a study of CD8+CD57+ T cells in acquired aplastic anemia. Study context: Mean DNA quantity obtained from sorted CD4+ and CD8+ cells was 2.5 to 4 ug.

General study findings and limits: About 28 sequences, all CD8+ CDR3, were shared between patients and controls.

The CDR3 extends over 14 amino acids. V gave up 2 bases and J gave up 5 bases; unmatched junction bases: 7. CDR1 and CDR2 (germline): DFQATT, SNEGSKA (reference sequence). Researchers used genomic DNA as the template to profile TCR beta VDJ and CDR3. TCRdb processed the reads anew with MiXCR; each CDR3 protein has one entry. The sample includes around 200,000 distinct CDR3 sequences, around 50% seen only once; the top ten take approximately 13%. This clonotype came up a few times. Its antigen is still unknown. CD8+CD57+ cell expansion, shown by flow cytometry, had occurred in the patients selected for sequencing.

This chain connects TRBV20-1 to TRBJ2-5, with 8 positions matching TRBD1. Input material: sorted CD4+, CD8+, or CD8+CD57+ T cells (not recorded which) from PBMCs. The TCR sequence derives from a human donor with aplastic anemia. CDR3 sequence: CSARKTGEWETQYF. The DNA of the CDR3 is TGCAGTGCTAGAAAGACAGGGGAATGGGAGACCCAGTACTTC.